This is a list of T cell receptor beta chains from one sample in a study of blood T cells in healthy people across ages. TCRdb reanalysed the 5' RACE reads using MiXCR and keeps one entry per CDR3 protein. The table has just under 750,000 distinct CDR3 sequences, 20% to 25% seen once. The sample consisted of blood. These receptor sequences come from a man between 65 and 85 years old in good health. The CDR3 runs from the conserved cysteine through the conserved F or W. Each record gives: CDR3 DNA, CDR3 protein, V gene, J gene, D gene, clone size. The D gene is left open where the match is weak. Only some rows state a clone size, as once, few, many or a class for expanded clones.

TGCAGTGCTACCGAACAGATTAAAAACATTCAGTACTTC	CSATEQIKNIQYF	TRBV20-1	TRBJ2-4	.	.
TGTGCCAGCAGCTGGCGAGGGGCCTCCACTGAAGCTTTCTTT	CASSWRGASTEAFF	TRBV7-2	TRBJ1-1	.	many
TGTGCCAGCACCCTAGCGGGAGGGAGGGGGCTCAATGAGCAGTTCTTC	CASTLAGGRGLNEQFF	TRBV7-2	TRBJ2-1	TRBD2	few
TGTGCCAGCAGTTTCCCGGGTAGCACAGATACGCAGTATTTT	CASSFPGSTDTQYF	TRBV12-3/TRBV12-4	TRBJ2-3	.	few
TGTGCCTGGAGTGCGACCCGGTCCAGCGAGACCCAGTACTTC	CAWSATRSSETQYF	TRBV30	TRBJ2-5	.	.
TGTGCCAGCAGTCCCTCTCCTTTTGGTGGCTACACCTTC	CASSPSPFGGYTF	TRBV12-3/TRBV12-4	TRBJ1-2	.	once
TGCGCCAGCAGCTTGGGGCTAGCGGGGGGCGGCAATGAGCAGTTCTTC	CASSLGLAGGGNEQFF	TRBV5-1	TRBJ2-1	TRBD2	many
TGTGCCAGCAGTTACAGGGGGCTTGCGGTTTCGGGCAAAGAGACCCAGTACTTC	CASSYRGLAVSGKETQYF	TRBV6-5	TRBJ2-5	TRBD1	few
TGCGAGGCCAAGGGGGCGTTAAATAATTCACCCCTCCACTTT	CEAKGALNNSPLHF	TRBV20-1	TRBJ1-6	TRBD1	.
TGTGCCAGCAACAGACAGGGGTTATATGGCTACACCTTC	CASNRQGLYGYTF	TRBV12-3/TRBV12-4	TRBJ1-2	TRBD1	few
TGTGCCAGCAGCTTAGCAGGGCGGGGACTCTCCTACGAGCAGTACTTC	CASSLAGRGLSYEQYF	TRBV13	TRBJ2-7	.	few
TGCAGCGTTGAGCGGCAGGGACCAGATACGCAGTATTTT	CSVERQGPDTQYF	TRBV29-1	TRBJ2-3	.	few
TGCGCCAGCAGCTTGGGGGACAAAGGTAATCAGCCTCAGCATTTT	CASSLGDKGNQPQHF	TRBV5-1	TRBJ1-5	.	.
TGTGCCAGCAGCTCCGGAGGGAAAGGGGGCAATAATGAAAAACTGTTTTTT	CASSSGGKGGNNEKLFF	TRBV5-4	TRBJ1-4	TRBD1	.
TGTGCCAGCAGCGCAAGGGACTACACAGATACGCAGTATTTT	CASSARDYTDTQYF	TRBV2	TRBJ2-3	TRBD2	.
TGCAGTGCCTGGATCGGGCCCTTAGGGAACACTGAAGCTTTCTTT	CSAWIGPLGNTEAFF	TRBV20-1	TRBJ1-1	.	.
TGTGCCACCAGTGCTACTGTAGCGGGAGAGGGGGATACGCAGTATTTT	CATSATVAGEGDTQYF	TRBV24-1	TRBJ2-3	TRBD2	many
TGTGCCAGCAGCCATAGGCGGCGGGAATACAATGAGCGGTTCTTC	CASSHRRREYNERFF	TRBV6-2/TRBV6-3	TRBJ2-1	.	.
TGTGCCAGCAGCTCCTCAGCTAGGACAGGGCGTAAGACCCAGTACTTC	CASSSSARTGRKTQYF	TRBV7-2	TRBJ2-5	TRBD1	.
TGTGCCAGCTCAGTCTCCGGACACGGCAATCAGCCCCAGCATTTT	CASSVSGHGNQPQHF	TRBV18	TRBJ1-5	.	.
TGTGCCAGCAGCCACCCTCAGACACCAGATACGCAGTATTTT	CASSHPQTPDTQYF	TRBV3-1	TRBJ2-3	.	few
TGTGCCAGCAGCCAACGTCTAGCTCTGGCAGATACGCAGTATTTT	CASSQRLALADTQYF	TRBV3-1	TRBJ2-3	.	few
TGTGCCAGCAGCTTCGGACAGAGTCACACTGAAGCTTTCTTT	CASSFGQSHTEAFF	TRBV7-9	TRBJ1-1	.	.
TGTGCCAGCACCATTGGGACTAGCGGAGAGACCCAGTACTTC	CASTIGTSGETQYF	TRBV7-9	TRBJ2-5	TRBD2	.
TGTGCCAGCAGTGAATGGGCTTGGGGGGAAGACCAAGAGACCCAGTACTTC	CASSEWAWGEDQETQYF	TRBV6-1	TRBJ2-5	.	.
TGTGCCAGCAGCGAGAGCGGGGTCTCCTACAATGAGCAGTTCTTC	CASSESGVSYNEQFF	TRBV7-2	TRBJ2-1	TRBD2	.
TGTGCCAGCAGCCAAGGGGGCTGGGACATTCAGTACTTC	CASSQGGWDIQYF	TRBV14	TRBJ2-4	.	few
TGTGCCAGCAGTTACTCGATAGAACATGATACGCAGTATTTT	CASSYSIEHDTQYF	TRBV6-5	TRBJ2-3	.	few
TGTGCCATCAGCTCGGGACAGATACAAGAGACCCAGTACTTC	CAISSGQIQETQYF	TRBV11-3	TRBJ2-5	TRBD1	.
TGCGCCAGCACGGCTCCGAGGACAGGAAACTCTGGGGCCAACGTCCTGACTTTC	CASTAPRTGNSGANVLTF	TRBV23-1	TRBJ2-6	TRBD1	few
TGTGCCAGCAGCCTACGACTAGCTGGGTACTTC	CASSLRLAGYF	TRBV3-1	TRBJ2-7	TRBD2	.
TGTGCCAGCAGCTTAGTCCCCAGGGGGCCGAGAGGCTACACCTTC	CASSLVPRGPRGYTF	TRBV7-2	TRBJ1-2	TRBD1	.
TGCGCCAGCAGCTTGGCCGAACGGTCTAATTCACCCCTCCACTTT	CASSLAERSNSPLHF	TRBV5-1	TRBJ1-6	.	.
TGTGCCAGCAGCGAAAGACAGGGGGTCACCGGGGAGCTGTTTTTT	CASSERQGVTGELFF	TRBV7-6	TRBJ2-2	TRBD1	.
TGTGCCAGCAGCCAAGTTGTGCCTAATGAAAAACTGTTTTTT	CASSQVVPNEKLFF	TRBV6-5	TRBJ1-4	.	few
TGTGCCAGCAGTAACAGGGACAGGGGGTACAATGAGCAGTTCTTC	CASSNRDRGYNEQFF	TRBV12-3/TRBV12-4	TRBJ2-1	TRBD1	.
TGTGCCAGCAGTCAAGACAGGGACAATCAGCCCCAGCATTTT	CASSQDRDNQPQHF	TRBV6-5	TRBJ1-5	TRBD1	few
TGTGCCAGCAGGACGGGGGACAGGAACACTGAAGCTTTCTTT	CASRTGDRNTEAFF	TRBV6-5	TRBJ1-1	TRBD1	.
TGTGCCAGCAGCTTGGCTCGAGGAAGCCTTAATGAAAAACTGTTTTTT	CASSLARGSLNEKLFF	TRBV5-8	TRBJ1-4	.	.
TGTGCCATCAGCTTAGCGCTGGGCTCCTATGGCTACACCTTC	CAISLALGSYGYTF	TRBV7-2	TRBJ1-2	.	.
TGTGCCAGCAGCCCGTGGAGTGGCGGTAATGAAAAACTGTTTTTT	CASSPWSGGNEKLFF	TRBV7-2	TRBJ1-4	.	.
TGTGCCAGCAGCCAAGATATAACAGGGACCTACGAGCAGTACTTC	CASSQDITGTYEQYF	TRBV14	TRBJ2-7	.	few
TGTGCCATCCCATCCCGACTAGCGGGGGGTACAGATACGCAGTATTTT	CAIPSRLAGGTDTQYF	TRBV21-1	TRBJ2-3	.	.
TGTGCCAGCAGCCCTAGGGTTGGTCACAACACTGAAGCTTTCTTT	CASSPRVGHNTEAFF	TRBV3-1	TRBJ1-1	.	.
TGTGCCAGCAGTTTCATGACAGTTGCCACCGGGGAGCTGTTTTTT	CASSFMTVATGELFF	TRBV27	TRBJ2-2	.	few
TGCGCCAGCAGTGGCAGCCTTAATTCACCCCTCCACTTT	CASSGSLNSPLHF	TRBV10-1	TRBJ1-6	.	many
TGTGCCAGCAGCTTAGTATCGGTGAACACTGAAGCCTTCTTT	CASSLVSVNTEAFF	TRBV7-9	TRBJ1-1	.	few
TGTGCCATCAGCGGGACACTGGGGAATCAGCCCCAGCATTTT	CAISGTLGNQPQHF	TRBV10-3	TRBJ1-5	.	.
TGCACCAGCAGCCAAGATCCTGGTGGTCTTCAGCCCCAGCATTTT	CTSSQDPGGLQPQHF	TRBV4-1	TRBJ1-5	.	.